The 30 T cell receptor beta chains below all came from one sample that was sequenced in a study of blood T cell repertoires in COVID-19. Profiled with immunoSEQ multiplex PCR; TCRdb holds only in-frame clones, not every one. This sample has around 52,000 clones; 89% occur once, and the top ten carry 28%. The sample taken for sequencing was peripheral blood. The source of these receptors is an elderly woman with acute or convalescent COVID-19.

This clone was recorded only once. The chain links TRBV7-9 to TRBJ2-5; no clear D gene. Germline CDR1 is SEHNR and CDR2 is FQNEAQ (reference sequence). This CDR3 has 12 residues. V was clipped by 8 bases and J by 2 bases, with 9 bases between them. CDR3 amino acids: CASREVQETQYF. The CDR3 bases are TGTGCCAGCCGTGAGGTACAAGAGACCCAGTACTTC.

The CDR3 here is CASSLGGQGQETQYF. In nucleotides, the CDR3 is TGTGCCAGCAGCTTAGGGGGACAGGGCCAAGAGACCCAGTACTTC. The chain links TRBV7-2 to TRBJ2-5; TRBD1 aligns across 9 bases. Trimming removed 1 base from V and 1 base from J; junction bases left unmatched: 1. Per the germline V gene, CDR1 is SGHTA and CDR2 is FQGNSA. The CDR3 loop spans 15 amino acids.

The table lists this clone with a few counts. This chain links TRBV19 with TRBJ1-2, with TRBD1 as a possible D gene (5 bases). Germline CDR1 LNHDA, CDR2 SQIVND (reference sequence). V lost 7 bases and J 2 bases, leaving 17 bases between the germline ends. The CDR3 totals 15 residues. The CDR3 loop reads CASTQGIGGNYGYTF. The CDR3 bases are TGTGCCAGTACCCAGGGCATCGGGGGGAACTATGGCTACACCTTC.

V is TRBV6-5 and J is TRBJ2-3; possible D gene TRBD2, 6 bases. The CDR3 covers 16 residues. V lost 0 bases, J lost 0 bases, and 10 bases lay in between. CDR1 is MNHEY, CDR2 SVGAGI, per germline. CDR3 protein: CASSYSGGTSTDTQYF. The DNA for the CDR3 is TGTGCCAGCAGTTACTCTGGCGGGACTAGCACAGATACGCAGTATTTT.

The chain employs TRBV4-1 and TRBJ1-5; perhaps TRBD1 as D (6 bases). Germline V gene lookup returns CDR1 MGHRA and CDR2 YSYEKL. This CDR3 spans 15 amino acids. V lost 1 base and J 9 bases, leaving 16 bases between the germline ends. The CDR3 bases are TGCGCCAGCAGCCAAGTTGTAGGGGGATTAGGGCCCCAGCATTTT. This translates into CASSQVVGGLGPQHF.

The chain joins TRBV5-1 to TRBJ2-1, with TRBD1 matching 7 bases. Trimming took 0 bases from V and 5 from J; bases not matched to a gene: 2. CDR1 SGHRS and CDR2 YFSETQ come from the germline V gene. CDR3 length: 14 residues. CDR3 in DNA: TGCGCCAGCAGCTTGGGACAGGGTAACAATGAGCAGTTCTTC. Translated, it gives CASSLGQGNNEQFF.

V and J are TRBV2 and TRBJ2-6; D is undetermined. The V end was cut by 4 bases, the J end by 0 bases, with 13 bases between. Germline V lookup: CDR1 SNHLY, CDR2 FYNNEI. The CDR3 is 17 amino acids. The CDR3 nucleotides read TGTGCCAGCAGTGGTGAGAAGCCCCACTCTGGGGCCAACGTCCTGACTTTC. Translating gives CASSGEKPHSGANVLTF. The whole variable domain, remainder taken from reference TRBV2 and TRBJ2-6, is EPEVTQTPSHQVTQMGQEVILRCVPISNHLYFYWYRQILGQKVEFLVSFYNNEISEKSEIFDDQFSVERPDGSNFTLKIRSTKLEDSAMYFCASSGEKPHSGANVLTFGAGSRLTVL.

The chain links TRBV28 to TRBJ1-4, with TRBD1 matching 7 bases. V shed 4 bases, J shed 4 bases, and the junction held 6 bases outside the gene matches. Germline V gene lookup returns CDR1 MDHEN and CDR2 SYDVKM. The CDR3 runs to 15 residues. The CDR3 spells CASSSPGQINEKLFF. The CDR3 DNA is TGTGCCAGCAGTTCGCCGGGACAGATTAATGAAAAACTGTTTTTT.

The V gene is TRBV29-1, the J gene TRBJ2-5; D might be TRBD1 (8 bases). V was trimmed by 5 bases and J by 3 bases, leaving 16 bases between them. Germline values: CDR1 SQVTM, CDR2 ANQGSEA. The CDR3 contains 14 residues. CDR3 loop: CSVNRGGPEETQYF. CDR3 bases: TGCAGCGTTAACAGGGGGGGACCTGAAGAGACCCAGTACTTC.

The chain employs TRBV5-1 and TRBJ1-2; 8 positions match TRBD1. The germline CDR1 and CDR2 sequences are SGHRS and YFSETQ. V was clipped by 2 bases and J by 3 bases; unmatched bases: 3. This CDR3 spans 14 amino acids. The CDR3 nucleotides are TGCGCCAGCAGCTTTGGACAGGGACACTATGGCTACACCTTC. Translating it yields CASSFGQGHYGYTF.

V usage is TRBV19 and J usage is TRBJ1-5, with TRBD1 matching 9 bases. CDR1 is LNHDA, CDR2 SQIVND, per germline (reference sequence). The V gene end was trimmed by 6 bases and the J gene end by 4 bases; junction bases not matched to a gene: 4. CDR3 length: 14 residues. CDR3 DNA sequence: TGTGCCAGTAGCGGGACAGGGAGGAATCAGCCCCAGCATTTT. Its protein product is CASSGTGRNQPQHF.

This chain uses TRBV5-1 with TRBJ1-4; 11 nucleotides agree with TRBD1. The V and J ends lost 4 bases and 10 bases, in that order; junction bases with no gene match: 9. The CDR3 contains 15 residues. CDR1 and CDR2 (germline): SGHRS, YFSETQ. DNA of the CDR3: TGCGCCAGCAGCGAACCCCGGGACAGGGGGGGAAAACTGTTTTTT. Its protein is CASSEPRDRGGKLFF.

This clone has a single count. This chain joins TRBV3-1 (or the pseudogene TRBV3-2) and TRBJ2-2, with 7 bases lining up with TRBD2. Germline loops: CDR1 LGHDT, CDR2 YNNKEL (reference sequence). This CDR3 is 14 amino acids long. V shed 1 base and J 8 bases; nucleotides not matched to a gene: 4. CDR3 sequence: CASSQGGTMGELFF. The DNA for the CDR3 is TGTGCCAGCAGCCAAGGGGGGACTATGGGGGAGCTGTTTTTT.

The genes are TRBV2 and TRBJ1-3; D uncertain. CDR3 size: 13 residues. Germline CDR1 is SNHLY and CDR2 is FYNNEI. V was shortened by 6 bases and J by 4 bases, with 10 bases between the two germline ends. In nucleotides, the CDR3 is TGTGCCAGCAGCCGGGAGGCAGGAAACACCATATATTTT. Its translation: CASSREAGNTIYF.

The chain has TRBV4-1 and TRBJ2-7; 9 bases agree with TRBD1. The CDR3 runs to 15 residues. CDR1 is MGHRA, CDR2 YSYEKL, per germline. V was clipped by 4 bases and J by 1 base; unmatched bases: 5. CDR3 protein: CASSLGQGYSYEQYF. The CDR3 DNA reads TGCGCCAGCAGCCTCGGACAGGGGTATTCCTACGAGCAGTACTTC.

The V gene is TRBV5-1, the J gene TRBJ2-5; 7 bases line up with TRBD1. The V gene end was trimmed by 0 bases and the J gene end by 2 bases; junction bases not matched to a gene: 7. CDR3 length equals 16 residues. CDR1 is SGHRS and CDR2 is YFSETQ in the germline V gene. CDR3 sequence reads: CASSLAGPGGQETQYF. The CDR3 DNA follows: TGCGCCAGCAGCTTGGCTGGCCCAGGGGGACAAGAGACCCAGTACTTC. Supplemented by reference TRBV5-1 and TRBJ2-5, the full variable domain reads KAGVTQTPRYLIKTRGQQVTLSCSPISGHRSVSWYQQTPGQGLQFLFEYFSETQRNKGNFPGRFSGRQFSNSRSEMNVSTLELGDSALYLCASSLAGPGGQETQYFGPGTRLLVL.

This clone was seen only once. The gene calls are TRBV29-1 and TRBJ2-3, with a weak D call TRBD2 (7 bases). This CDR3 region has 15 residues. The V gene's germline CDR1 is SQVTM and CDR2 ANQGSEA. V lost 8 bases, J lost 0 bases, and 18 bases lay in between. For the CDR3, the DNA is TGCAGCACCGAGGGGGGGCTCTCTAGCACAGATACGCAGTATTTT. Its translation is CSTEGGLSSTDTQYF.

This clone was counted between two and nine times. This chain links TRBV11-3 with TRBJ2-3, with TRBD2 matching over 14 bases. The germline CDR1 and CDR2 sequences are SGHNT and YENEEA. This CDR3 comprises 15 residues. Trimming removed 0 bases from V and 12 bases from J; junction bases left unmatched: 5. As DNA, the CDR3 is TGTGCCAGCAGCTTAGATTACGGGACTAGCGGGGGACAGTATTTT. Translating it yields CASSLDYGTSGGQYF.

In nucleotides, the CDR3 is TGTGCCAGCAGCAGAGGCGTTACCTCCCCCGAGCAGTACTTC. Protein: CASSRGVTSPEQYF. The chain employs TRBV3-1 (or the pseudogene TRBV3-2) and TRBJ2-7; D is ambiguous. This CDR3 spans 14 amino acids. The V gene's germline CDR1 is LGHDT and CDR2 YNNKEL (reference sequence). Trimming shortened V by 5 bases and J by 6 bases, and 17 bases separated the two germline ends.

The chain couples TRBV15 to TRBJ2-1, with TRBD1 matching over 9 bases. Trimming took 3 bases from V and 7 from J; bases not matched to a gene: 10. Per the germline V gene, CDR1 is LNHNV and CDR2 is YYDKDF (reference sequence). This CDR3 is 16 amino acids long. The CDR3 is CATSSPDRGLRNEQFF. The CDR3 DNA follows: TGTGCCACCAGCAGCCCGGACAGGGGACTACGAAATGAGCAGTTCTTC.

To note about this clone: Other DNA sequences within the sample encode an identical CDR3. The gene calls are TRBV28 and TRBJ1-6; D not resolved. The CDR3 runs to 12 residues. Trimming shortened V by 2 bases and J by 10 bases, and 6 bases separated the two germline ends. Germline V gives CDR1 MDHEN, CDR2 SYDVKM. The CDR3: CASSLRSSPLHF. As DNA, the CDR3 is TGTGCCAGCAGTTTACGGAGCTCACCCCTCCACTTT.

The chain employs TRBV7-9 and TRBJ1-3, with D uncertain. Trimming pared 6 bases from V and 6 bases from J, leaving 12 bases between. Germline V CDR1 and CDR2: SEHNR, FQNEAQ (reference sequence). The CDR3 totals 13 residues. The CDR3 loop reads CASRAGSLNTIYF. The CDR3 DNA follows: TGTGCCAGCAGAGCAGGTTCTTTAAACACCATATATTTT.

This sequence joins TRBV28 and TRBJ1-2, with 7 positions matching TRBD1. The junction had 3 bases not matched to a gene; V was cut back by 3 bases and J by 5 bases. The CDR3 totals 13 residues. Germline CDR1 is MDHEN and CDR2 is SYDVKM. The CDR3 DNA reads as TGTGCCAGCAGTTTGGAGGGGGCTTATGGCTACACCTTC. It encodes CASSLEGAYGYTF.

This chain joins TRBV4-2 and TRBJ2-3, with TRBD2 identical over 13 bases. The V gene's germline CDR1 is LGHNA and CDR2 YNFKEQ. The trim removed 0 bases at V and 4 bases at J, leaving 1 base unmatched. CDR3 length equals 16 residues. The CDR3 spells CASSQEGTSGADTQYF. CDR3 nucleotides: TGTGCCAGCAGCCAAGAAGGGACTAGCGGGGCAGATACGCAGTATTTT.

The chain couples TRBV7-9 to TRBJ2-5, with TRBD2 matching 8 bases. V lost 5 bases and J lost 0; bases outside the gene matches: 8. Per germline, CDR1 SEHNR and CDR2 FQNEAQ (reference sequence). This CDR3 has 16 amino acids. The CDR3 spells CASSPWNGGDQETQYF. The CDR3 DNA sequence: TGTGCCAGCAGCCCTTGGAACGGGGGGGACCAAGAGACCCAGTACTTC.

This chain joins TRBV19 and TRBJ2-2, with D perhaps matching TRBD1 (6 bases). Germline V CDR1 and CDR2: LNHDA, SQIVND (reference sequence). The CDR3 has 15 residues. Trimming removed 10 bases from V and 2 bases from J, with 17 bases in between. The CDR3 bases are TGTGCCACCAAAACAGGGCCCATTAACACCGGGGAGCTGTTTTTT. This codes for CATKTGPINTGELFF.

The chain recombines TRBV19 with TRBJ1-3; 7 bases agree with TRBD1. The CDR3 extends over 21 amino acids. The ends lost 1 base at V and 0 bases at J; junction bases unmatched: 18. CDR1 and CDR2 from the germline V gene are LNHDA and SQIVND (reference sequence). The DNA for the CDR3 is TGTGCCAGTAGTATAGTTTGGAGGTTAGACAGGGATACTTACTCTGGAAACACCATATATTTT. Its translation is CASSIVWRLDRDTYSGNTIYF. The entire variable domain, with the rest obtained from reference TRBV19 and TRBJ1-3, is as follows: DGGITQSPKYLFRKEGQNVTLSCEQNLNHDAMYWYRQDPGQGLRLIYYSQIVNDFQKGDIAEGYSVSREKKESFPLTVTSAQKNPTAFYLCASSIVWRLDRDTYSGNTIYFGEGSWLTVV.

The chain recombines TRBV6-5 with TRBJ2-1; TRBD2 aligns across 12 bases. CDR1 and CDR2 (germline): MNHEY, SVGAGI. Trimming at V came to 6 bases and at J to 5 bases, leaving 2 bases not matched to a gene. This CDR3 comprises 14 residues. CDR3 sequence: CASRLAGGHNEQFF. The CDR3 DNA follows: TGTGCCAGCAGACTAGCGGGGGGCCACAATGAGCAGTTCTTC.

This rearrangement joins TRBV5-4 to TRBJ2-3, with D possibly being TRBD2 (5 bases). Germline loops: CDR1 SGHNT, CDR2 YYREEE (reference sequence). The germline V and J ends were trimmed by 4 bases and 2 bases, with 11 bases remaining between them. This CDR3 region has 14 residues. CDR3 in DNA: TGTGCCAGCAGCCTGGGGAGAGACACAGATACGCAGTATTTT. Translated, it gives CASSLGRDTDTQYF.

This chain uses TRBV4-1 with TRBJ2-3; 7 bases map to TRBD2. The CDR3 runs to 21 residues. V trimming: 4 bases; J trimming: 2 bases; junction bases outside the gene matches: 24. CDR1 is MGHRA, CDR2 YSYEKL, per germline. This CDR3 reads CASSRYLVGGTTKMFTDTQYF. In DNA form, the CDR3 reads TGCGCCAGCAGCCGATATCTGGTCGGGGGGACCACAAAGATGTTCACAGATACGCAGTATTTT.